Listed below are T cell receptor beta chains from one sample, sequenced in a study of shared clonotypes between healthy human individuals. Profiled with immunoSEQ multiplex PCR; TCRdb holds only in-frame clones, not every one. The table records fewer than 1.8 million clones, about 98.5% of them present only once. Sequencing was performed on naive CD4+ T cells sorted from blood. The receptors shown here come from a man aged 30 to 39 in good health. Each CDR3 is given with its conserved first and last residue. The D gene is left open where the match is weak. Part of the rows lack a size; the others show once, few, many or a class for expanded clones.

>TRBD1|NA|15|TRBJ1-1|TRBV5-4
TGTGCCAGCAGCGGCGGGACAGGGGGGAACACTGAAGCTTTCTTT
CASSGGTGGNTEAFF
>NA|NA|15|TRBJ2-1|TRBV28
TGTGCCAGCAGTTTGAGCGCTAGATGGGGGAATGAGCAGTTCTTC
CASSLSARWGNEQFF
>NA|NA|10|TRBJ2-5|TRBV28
TGTGCCAGCTCAGGGGAGACCCAGTACTTC
CASSGETQYF
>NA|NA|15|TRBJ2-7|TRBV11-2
TGTGCCAGCAGCTTAGACCCGAGAGGCTCCTACGAGCAGTACTTC
CASSLDPRGSYEQYF
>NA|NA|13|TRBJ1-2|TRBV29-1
TGCAGCGTTGGTATGCGGGCGGCCGATGGCTACACCTTC
CSVGMRAADGYTF
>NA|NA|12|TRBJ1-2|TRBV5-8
TGTGCCAGCTACGCCTCAAACTATGGCTACACCTTC
CASYASNYGYTF
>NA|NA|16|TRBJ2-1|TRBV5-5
TGTGCCAGCAGTCTGGAATGGGGGGCTGGGTACAATGAGCAGTTCTTC
CASSLEWGAGYNEQFF
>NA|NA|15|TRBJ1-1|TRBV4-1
TGCGCCAGCAGCCAAGAGGGCCCATGGAACACTGAAGCTTTCTTT
CASSQEGPWNTEAFF
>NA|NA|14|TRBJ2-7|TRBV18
TGTGCCAGCTCACCCACGACGGACCCCTACGAGCAGTACTTC
CASSPTTDPYEQYF
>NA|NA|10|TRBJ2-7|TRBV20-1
TGCAGTGCTCGGGGTTCTTCTTGGTACTTC
CSARGSSWYF
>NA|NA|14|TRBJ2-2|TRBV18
TGTGCCAGCTCACCCGATTTCGTGGCCGGGGAGCTGTTTTTT
CASSPDFVAGELFF
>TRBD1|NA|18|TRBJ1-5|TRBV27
TGTGCCAGCAGTTTAGAAGGTCCGGGACAGGGGGCTTGGCAGCCCCAGCATTTT
CASSLEGPGQGAWQPQHF
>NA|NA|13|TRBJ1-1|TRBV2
TGTGCCAGCAGTCGACAGCTAAACACTGAAGCTTTCTTT
CASSRQLNTEAFF
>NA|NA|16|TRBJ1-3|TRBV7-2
TGTGCCAGCAGCTTAGTGGGCACGAGCTCTGGAAACACCATATATTTT
CASSLVGTSSGNTIYF
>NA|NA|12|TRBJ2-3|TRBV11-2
TGTGCCAGCAGCTTAGATAAAAATACGCAGTATTTT
CASSLDKNTQYF
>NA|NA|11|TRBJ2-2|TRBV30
TGTGCCTGGAGTCGTCCCGGGGAGCTGTTTTTT
CAWSRPGELFF
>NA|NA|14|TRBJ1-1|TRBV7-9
TGTGCCAGCTCCAAACCGGGCACAGTGCAGGAAGCTTTCTTT
CASSKPGTVQEAFF
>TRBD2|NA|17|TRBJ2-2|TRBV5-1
TGCGCCAGCAGCTTGCCCCAGCGGGGAGGGACTCCCGGGGAGCTGTTTTTT
CASSLPQRGGTPGELFF
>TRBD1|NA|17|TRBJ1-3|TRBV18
TGTGCCAGCTCTCACCAAATGGACAGGGCCTCTGGAAACACCATATATTTT
CASSHQMDRASGNTIYF
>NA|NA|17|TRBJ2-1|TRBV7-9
TGTGCCAGCAGTCAAGGTCGCGGGCAGGGCTTAAACAATGAGCAGTTCTTC
CASSQGRGQGLNNEQFF
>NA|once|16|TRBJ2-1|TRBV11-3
TGTGCCAGCAGCTTAAGTTTAGGCAACTCCTACAATGAGCAGTTCTTC
CASSLSLGNSYNEQFF
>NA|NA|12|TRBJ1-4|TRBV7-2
TGTGCCAGCAGCCCCTATGGGGAAAAACTGTTTTTT
CASSPYGEKLFF
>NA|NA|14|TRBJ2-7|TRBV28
TGTGCCAGCAGAGCCCCCGGGGCGGTAGAAAAGCAGTACTTC
CASRAPGAVEKQYF
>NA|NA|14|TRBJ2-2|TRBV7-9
TGTGCCAGCAGCCGAGACACAAACACCGGGGAGCTGTTTTTT
CASSRDTNTGELFF
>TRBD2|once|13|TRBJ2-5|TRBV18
TGTGCCAGCTCACCCCTCGGGGGGGAGACCCAGTACTTC
CASSPLGGETQYF
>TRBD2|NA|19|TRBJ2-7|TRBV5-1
TGCGCCAGCAGCCTATCCGAGGGACTAGCGGGAACTCCCCCCTACGAGCAGTACTTC
CASSLSEGLAGTPPYEQYF
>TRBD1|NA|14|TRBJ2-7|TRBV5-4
TGTGCCAGCAGCAACCGGGACAGGGGTCACGAGCAGTACTTC
CASSNRDRGHEQYF
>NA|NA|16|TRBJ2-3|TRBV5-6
TGTGCCAGCAGCTTGAGAACAGGCCCTAGCACAGATACGCAGTATTTT
CASSLRTGPSTDTQYF
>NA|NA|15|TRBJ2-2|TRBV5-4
TGTGCCAGCAGCCCCGACACAACGAACACCGGGGAGCTGTTTTTT
CASSPDTTNTGELFF
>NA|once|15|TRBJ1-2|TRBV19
TGTGCCAGTAGTGTCTCCGGACAGAATAGTTATGGCTACACCTTC
CASSVSGQNSYGYTF
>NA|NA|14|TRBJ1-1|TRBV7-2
TGTGCCAGCAGCTTTGACAGGTTGAACACTGAAGCTTTCTTT
CASSFDRLNTEAFF
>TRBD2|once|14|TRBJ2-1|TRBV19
TGTGCCAGTAGCCTCCCGGGACTAGGTAGGGAGCAGTTCTTC
CASSLPGLGREQFF
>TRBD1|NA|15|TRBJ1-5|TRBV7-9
TGTGCCAGCAGCTTGGGAGACAGGGTCGATCAGCCCCAGCATTTT
CASSLGDRVDQPQHF
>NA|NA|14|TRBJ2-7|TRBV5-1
TGCGCCAGCATGCGAGGTGGCGGTTTGGGTGAGCAGTACTTC
CASMRGGGLGEQYF
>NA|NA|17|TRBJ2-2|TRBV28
TGTGCCAGCAGTTTGGTGTCAGGGTGGAAAGGGGCCGGGGAGCTGTTTTTT
CASSLVSGWKGAGELFF
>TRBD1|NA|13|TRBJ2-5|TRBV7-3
TGTGCCAGCGGCAAGACAGGGGGAGAGACCCAGTACTTC
CASGKTGGETQYF
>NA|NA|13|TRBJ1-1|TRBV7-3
TGTGCCAGCTCTAGTTCGGGGAAAGGTGAAGCTTTCTTT
CASSSSGKGEAFF
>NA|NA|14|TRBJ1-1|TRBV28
TGTGCCAGCAGTTTATCCCCAGGGGTAGCTGAAGCTTTCTTT
CASSLSPGVAEAFF
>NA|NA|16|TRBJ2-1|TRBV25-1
TGTGCCAGCAGTGAAGTCGGGACCTTGCAAAACAATGAGCAGTTCTTC
CASSEVGTLQNNEQFF
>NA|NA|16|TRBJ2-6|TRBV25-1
TGTGCCAGCAGTGATCGGACCACTACTGGGGCCAACGTCCTGACTTTC
CASSDRTTTGANVLTF
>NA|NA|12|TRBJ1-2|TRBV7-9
TGTGCCAGCAGCTTAGGAAACTATGGCTACACCTTC
CASSLGNYGYTF
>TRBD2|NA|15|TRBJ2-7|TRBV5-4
TGTGCCAGCAGCTCGTTACTAGCGGGAGGGGGGGAGCAGTACTTC
CASSSLLAGGGEQYF
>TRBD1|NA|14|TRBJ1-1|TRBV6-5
TGTGCCAGCAGGCTACAGGGGGCGCGAACTGAAGCTTTCTTT
CASRLQGARTEAFF
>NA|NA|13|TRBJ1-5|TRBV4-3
TGCGCCAGCAGCCAAGATAGCTATCAGCCCCAGCATTTT
CASSQDSYQPQHF
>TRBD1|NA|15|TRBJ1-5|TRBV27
TGTGCCAGCAGTTTCACGGGACAGGCCGCGGGGCCCCAGCATTTT
CASSFTGQAAGPQHF
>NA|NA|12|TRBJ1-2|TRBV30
TGTGCCTGTCCCAGGGGAATCTATGGCTACACCTTC
CACPRGIYGYTF
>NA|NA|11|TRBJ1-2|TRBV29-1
TGCAGCGGGACAGACCACTATGGCTACACCTTC
CSGTDHYGYTF